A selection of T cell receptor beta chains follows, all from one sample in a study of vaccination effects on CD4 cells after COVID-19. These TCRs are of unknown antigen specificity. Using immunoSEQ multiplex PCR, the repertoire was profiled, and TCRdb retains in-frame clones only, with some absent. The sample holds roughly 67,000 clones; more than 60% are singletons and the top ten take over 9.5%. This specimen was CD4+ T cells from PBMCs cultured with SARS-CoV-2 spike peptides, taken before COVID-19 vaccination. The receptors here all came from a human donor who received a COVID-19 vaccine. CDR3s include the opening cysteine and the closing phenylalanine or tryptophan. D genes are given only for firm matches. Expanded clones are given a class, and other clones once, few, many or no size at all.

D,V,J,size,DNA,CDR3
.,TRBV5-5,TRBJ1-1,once,TGTGCCAGCAGCGATAGCGGGGTGAACACTGAAGCTTTCTTT,CASSDSGVNTEAFF
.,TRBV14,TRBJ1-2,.,TGTGCCAGCAGCCAATCGGCAGGCGCCACAACCTATGGCTACACCTTC,CASSQSAGATTYGYTF
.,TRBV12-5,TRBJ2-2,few,TGTGCTAGTGGTCGAACAAACGTCCCCGCCGGGGAGCTGTTTTTT,CASGRTNVPAGELFF
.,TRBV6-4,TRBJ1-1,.,TGTGCCAGCAGTGACCGAAGGAACACTGAAGCTTTCTTT,CASSDRRNTEAFF
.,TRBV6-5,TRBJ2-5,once,TGTGCCAGCAGTTACGTCGGCATAGAAAGAGAGACCCAGTACTTC,CASSYVGIERETQYF
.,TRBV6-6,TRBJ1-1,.,TGTGCCAGCAGCCCGCACATGAACACTGAAGCTTTCTTT,CASSPHMNTEAFF
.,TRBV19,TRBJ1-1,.,TGTGCCAGTAGAGGTATAGGAATGAACACTGAAGCTTTCTTT,CASRGIGMNTEAFF
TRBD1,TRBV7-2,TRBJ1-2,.,TGTGCCAGCAGCTTAAGTCTGGACAGGTCCCCGGGCGGCTACACCTTC,CASSLSLDRSPGGYTF
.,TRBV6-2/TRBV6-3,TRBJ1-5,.,TGTGCCAGCAGCGCCGGGGGGCCTCGCAATCAGCCCCAGCATTTT,CASSAGGPRNQPQHF
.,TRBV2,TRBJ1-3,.,TGTGCCAGCTCTTGGCAGCCTGGAAACACCATATATTTT,CASSWQPGNTIYF
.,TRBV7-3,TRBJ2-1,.,TGTGCCAGCAGCTCGGTGTCCGGGGCCTACAATGAGCAGTTCTTC,CASSSVSGAYNEQFF
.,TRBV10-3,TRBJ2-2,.,TGTGCCATCAGGGACGGTACAGGGTGGACCGGGGAGCTGTTTTTT,CAIRDGTGWTGELFF
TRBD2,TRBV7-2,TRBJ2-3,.,TGTGCCAGCAGGCGCGGGGGGGCGAGCACAGATACGCAGTATTTT,CASRRGGASTDTQYF
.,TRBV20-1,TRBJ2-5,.,TGCAGTGCAAGTGGGTCCCAACGGGGCAGGGAGACCCAGTACTTC,CSASGSQRGRETQYF
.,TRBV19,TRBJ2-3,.,TGTGCCAGTAGTACCCTGACGGTGGAGAAGCAGTATTTT,CASSTLTVEKQYF
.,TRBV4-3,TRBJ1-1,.,TGCGCCAGCAGCCGCCTCGTCAAGGGAGGGATGGGTTACACTGAAGCTTTCTTT,CASSRLVKGGMGYTEAFF
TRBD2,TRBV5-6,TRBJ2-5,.,TGTGCCAGCAGCTTGAAGGCGGGGGATCAAGAGACCCAGTACTTC,CASSLKAGDQETQYF
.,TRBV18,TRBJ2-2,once,TGTGCCAGCTCACGGGGGAACACCGGGGAGCTGTTTTTT,CASSRGNTGELFF
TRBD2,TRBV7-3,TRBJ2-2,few,TGTGCCAGCAGTACCGGGACTAGGAACACCGGGGAGCTGTTTTTT,CASSTGTRNTGELFF
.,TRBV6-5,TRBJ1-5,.,TGTGCCAGCCGACCCGGCGGACGGTTGAATCAGCCCCAGCATTTT,CASRPGGRLNQPQHF
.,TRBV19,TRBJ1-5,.,TGTGCCAGTAGTATAGAGTCGGACGAACCCCAGCATTTT,CASSIESDEPQHF
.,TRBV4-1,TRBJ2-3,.,TGCGCCAGCAGCTATCTGACACGGCCAGGTGATACGCAGTATTTT,CASSYLTRPGDTQYF
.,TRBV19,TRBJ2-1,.,TGTGCCAGTAGTAGTACAGGGTTCTCCTACAATGAGCAGTTCTTC,CASSSTGFSYNEQFF
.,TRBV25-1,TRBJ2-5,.,TGTGCCAGCAGTGAATCCCGGGGTTGGGAGACCCAGTACTTC,CASSESRGWETQYF
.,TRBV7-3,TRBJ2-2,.,TGTGCCAGCAGCCCAAGGGGCGAGGGGACGACCGGGGAGCTGTTTTTT,CASSPRGEGTTGELFF
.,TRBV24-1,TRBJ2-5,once,TGTGCCACCAGTGATTCGGGCGGAGGGTTAGTGGAGACCCAGTACTTC,CATSDSGGGLVETQYF
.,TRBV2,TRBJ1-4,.,TGTGCCAGCGGGAGGGCCGGGTCGAATGAAAAACTGTTTTTT,CASGRAGSNEKLFF
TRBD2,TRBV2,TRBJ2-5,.,TGTGCCAGCAGTGTTGGCGGGGGATTCCAAGAGACCCAGTACTTC,CASSVGGGFQETQYF
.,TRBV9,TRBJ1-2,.,TGTGCCAGCAGCCCGGGAGGGGGGGTGAGTGGCTACACCTTC,CASSPGGGVSGYTF
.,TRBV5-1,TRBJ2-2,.,TGCGCCAGCAGCTTTTGGGCGGGGATGTCGAACACCGGGGAGCTGTTTTTT,CASSFWAGMSNTGELFF
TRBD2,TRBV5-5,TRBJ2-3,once,TGTGCCAGCAGCGTTACCAAAACTAGCGGGGGAACAGATACGCAGTATTTT,CASSVTKTSGGTDTQYF
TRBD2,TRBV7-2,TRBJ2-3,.,TGTGCCAGCAGCTTCCTCGGGGGGACTACCACAGATACGCAGTATTTT,CASSFLGGTTTDTQYF
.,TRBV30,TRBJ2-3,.,TGTGCCTGGAGTGTAGGACTCACCAGCACAGATACGCAGTATTTT,CAWSVGLTSTDTQYF
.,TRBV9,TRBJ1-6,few,TGTGCCAGCAGCGTAGAAGGGGGACTCAATTCACCCCTCCACTTT,CASSVEGGLNSPLHF
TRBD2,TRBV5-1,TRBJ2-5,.,TGCGCCAGCAGCTTGGGCGGCGGGGGGCAGGAGACCCAGTACTTC,CASSLGGGGQETQYF
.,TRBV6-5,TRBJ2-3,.,TGTGCCAGCTCGCGGGACATCTACACAGATACGCAGTATTTT,CASSRDIYTDTQYF
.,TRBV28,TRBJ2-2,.,TGTGCCAGCAGTTATCCCACAGGGCTATTTAACACCGGGGAGCTGTTTTTT,CASSYPTGLFNTGELFF
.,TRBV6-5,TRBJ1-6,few,TGTGCCAGCAGCTTTGAGGAGCCTCGAGATTCACCCCTCCACTTT,CASSFEEPRDSPLHF
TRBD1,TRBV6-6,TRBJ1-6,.,TGTGCCAGCAGCTCACAGGGGGGGAATTCACCCCTCCACTTT,CASSSQGGNSPLHF
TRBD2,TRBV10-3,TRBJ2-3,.,TGTGCCATCAGCGCCCTAGCGGGGGTCACAGATACGCAGTATTTT,CAISALAGVTDTQYF
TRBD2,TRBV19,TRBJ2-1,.,TGTGCCAGTAGTTCCGCGGGGGTCCTTTACAATGAGCAGTTCTTC,CASSSAGVLYNEQFF